This TCR beta chain was identified during a study of early T cells in non-severe SARS-CoV-2 infection. Study-level background: The authors sequenced bulk RNA from unsorted whole blood, leaving chains unpaired.

The germline V gene encodes CDR1 DFQATT and CDR2 SNEGSKA (reference sequence). The CDR3 runs 15 residues. V gave up 5 bases and J gave up 0 bases; unmatched junction bases: 9. This clonotype was detected many times. Individual cDNA molecules received unique molecular identifiers. TCRdb redid the calling of the 5' RACE reads with MiXCR, one entry per CDR3 protein. Here the sample spans about 44,000 distinct CDR3 sequences, 12% being singletons. The V gene is TRBV20-1, the J gene TRBJ2-5, with 7 bases fitting TRBD2. This sequence was found in an adult who was a healthcare worker with PCR-confirmed SARS-CoV-2 infection or an uninfected control (not recorded which). Sequencing was carried out using whole blood. CDR3 nucleotides: TGCAGTGCTTCCCGGGGAGCGGGGAACCAAGAGACCCAGTACTTC. It codes for CSASRGAGNQETQYF.